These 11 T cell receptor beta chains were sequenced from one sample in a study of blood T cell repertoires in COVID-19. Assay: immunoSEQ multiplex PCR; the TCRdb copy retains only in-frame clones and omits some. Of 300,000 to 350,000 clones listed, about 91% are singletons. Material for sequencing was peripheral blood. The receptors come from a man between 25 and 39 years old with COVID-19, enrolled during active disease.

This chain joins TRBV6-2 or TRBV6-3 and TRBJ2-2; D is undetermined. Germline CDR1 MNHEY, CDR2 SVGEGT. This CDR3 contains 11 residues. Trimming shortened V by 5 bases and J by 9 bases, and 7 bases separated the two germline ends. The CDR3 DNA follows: TGTGCCAGCAGTGACGACTGGGAGCTGTTTTTT. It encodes CASSDDWELFF.

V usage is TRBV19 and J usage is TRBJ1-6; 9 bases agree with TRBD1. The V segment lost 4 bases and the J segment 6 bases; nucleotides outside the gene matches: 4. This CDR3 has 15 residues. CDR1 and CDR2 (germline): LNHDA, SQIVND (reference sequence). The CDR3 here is CASSKTGGVNSPLHF. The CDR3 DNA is TGTGCCAGTAGTAAAACAGGGGGCGTTAATTCACCCCTCCACTTT. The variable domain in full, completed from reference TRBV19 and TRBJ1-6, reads DGGITQSPKYLFRKEGQNVTLSCEQNLNHDAMYWYRQDPGQGLRLIYYSQIVNDFQKGDIAEGYSVSREKKESFPLTVTSAQKNPTAFYLCASSKTGGVNSPLHFGNGTRLTVT.

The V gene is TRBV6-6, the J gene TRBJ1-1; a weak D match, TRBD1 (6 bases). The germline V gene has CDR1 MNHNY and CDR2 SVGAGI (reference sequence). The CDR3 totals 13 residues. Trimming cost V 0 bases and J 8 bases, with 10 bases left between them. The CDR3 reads CASSYSKDSEAFF. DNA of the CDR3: TGTGCCAGCAGTTACTCTAAGGACAGCGAAGCTTTCTTT.

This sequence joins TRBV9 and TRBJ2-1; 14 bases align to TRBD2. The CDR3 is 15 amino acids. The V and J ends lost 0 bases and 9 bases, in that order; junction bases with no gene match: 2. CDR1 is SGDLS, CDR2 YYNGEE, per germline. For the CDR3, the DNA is TGTGCCAGCAGCGTAGAAGGGACTAGCGGGGGTGAGCAGTTCTTC. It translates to CASSVEGTSGGEQFF.

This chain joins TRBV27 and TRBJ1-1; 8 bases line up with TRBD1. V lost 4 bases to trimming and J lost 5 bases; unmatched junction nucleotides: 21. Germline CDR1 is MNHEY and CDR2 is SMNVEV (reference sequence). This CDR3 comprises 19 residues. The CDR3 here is CASSSSGTGTWTIKTEAFF. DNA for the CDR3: TGTGCCAGCAGTTCCTCCGGGACAGGCACTTGGACAATAAAAACTGAAGCTTTCTTT.

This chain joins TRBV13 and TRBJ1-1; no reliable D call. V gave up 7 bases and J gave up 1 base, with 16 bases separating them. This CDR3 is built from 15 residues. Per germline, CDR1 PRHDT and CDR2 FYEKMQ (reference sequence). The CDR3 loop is CASTPRRQRNTEAFF. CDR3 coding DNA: TGTGCCAGCACCCCCCGTCGGCAGCGGAACACTGAAGCTTTCTTT.

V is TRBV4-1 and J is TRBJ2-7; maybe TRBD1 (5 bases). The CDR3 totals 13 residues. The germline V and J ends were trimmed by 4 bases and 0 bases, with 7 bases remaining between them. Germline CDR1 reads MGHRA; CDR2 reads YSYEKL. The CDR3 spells CASSLDSSYEQYF. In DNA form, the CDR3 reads TGCGCCAGCAGCCTAGACAGCTCCTACGAGCAGTACTTC.

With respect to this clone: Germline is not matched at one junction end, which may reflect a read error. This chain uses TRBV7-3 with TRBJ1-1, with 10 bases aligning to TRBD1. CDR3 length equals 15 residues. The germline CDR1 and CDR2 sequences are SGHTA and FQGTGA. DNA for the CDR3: TGTGCCAGCAGCTCCCGGGGACAGGGGAACGCTGAAGCTTTCTTT. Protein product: CASSSRGQGNAEAFF.

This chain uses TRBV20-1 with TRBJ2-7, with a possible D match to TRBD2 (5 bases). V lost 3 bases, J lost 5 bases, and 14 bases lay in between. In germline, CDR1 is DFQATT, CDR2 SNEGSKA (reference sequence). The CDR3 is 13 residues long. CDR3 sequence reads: CSASLAFRDEQYF. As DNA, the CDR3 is TGCAGTGCTAGTCTAGCTTTCAGAGACGAGCAGTACTTC.

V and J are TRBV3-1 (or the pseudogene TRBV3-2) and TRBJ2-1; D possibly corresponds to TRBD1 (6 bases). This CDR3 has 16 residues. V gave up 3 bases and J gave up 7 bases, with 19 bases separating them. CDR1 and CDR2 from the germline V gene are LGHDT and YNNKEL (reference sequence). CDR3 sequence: CASSQDHRVQGNEQFF. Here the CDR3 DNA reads TGTGCCAGCAGCCAGGATCACAGGGTCCAGGGGAATGAGCAGTTCTTC.

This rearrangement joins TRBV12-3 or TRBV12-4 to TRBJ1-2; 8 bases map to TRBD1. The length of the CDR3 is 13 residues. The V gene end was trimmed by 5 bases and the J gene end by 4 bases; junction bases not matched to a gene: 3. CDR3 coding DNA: TGTGCCAGCAGTCAACAGGGGGGCTATGGCTACACCTTC. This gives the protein CASSQQGGYGYTF.